The sequence of this T cell receptor beta chain was determined in a study of T-cell memory formation after mild COVID-19. Study overall: The TCR clusters were mostly specific to one donor.

The V gene's germline CDR1 is SGHAT and CDR2 FQNNGV. The CDR3 loop spans 14 amino acids. The V gene end was trimmed by 5 bases and the J gene end by 6 bases; junction bases not matched to a gene: 8. A few counts support this clonotype. Each CDR3 protein gets one entry after TCRdb re-called the 5' RACE reads with MiXCR. The table lists around 220,000 distinct CDR3 sequences, roughly 15% of them singletons. The origin of this receptor is a man younger than 30 who had mild COVID-19 (a few samples of this study predate the infection). Cell type and time point are not known. Sequencing was carried out using PBMCs or a T cell subset sorted from them (not recorded which). This chain links TRBV11-2 with TRBJ1-1; 8 positions agree with TRBD1. Here the CDR3 DNA reads TGTGCCAGCAGCCGAGTACGGACAGGGTCTGAAGCTTTCTTT. Amino acid sequence: CASSRVRTGSEAFF.